Listed below are T cell receptor beta chains from one sample, sequenced in a study of monozygotic twins with inflammatory bowel disease. TCRdb reworked the 5' RACE reads into one entry per CDR3 protein, no DNA. This table lists around 450,000 distinct CDR3 sequences. Sequencing was carried out using blood. All receptors derive from a human donor with ulcerative colitis or Crohn's disease, or a healthy co-twin of an affected twin (not recorded which). Each CDR3 is given with its conserved first and last residue.

v_call	j_call	cdr3_aa
TRBV20-1	TRBJ2-3	CSAMGLAGGGDTQYF
TRBV4-2	TRBJ1-2	CASSQGDGSSRGYTF
TRBV20-1	TRBJ1-4	CSAREGGGEKLFF
TRBV6-4	TRBJ1-5	CASSDLPGSKGIDQPQHF
TRBV24-1	TRBJ2-1	CATSEAGAGSYNEQFF
TRBV4-2	TRBJ1-2	CASSQPRGTRGYTF
TRBV7-9	TRBJ1-6	CASSLIRGSNSPLHF
TRBV6-1	TRBJ2-3	CASSQAAGSRPDTQYF
TRBV4-1	TRBJ1-1	CASSLTGASTEAFF
TRBV29-1	TRBJ2-5	CSVPGQGQETQYF
TRBV10-3	TRBJ1-5	CAISESYGQPQHF
TRBV13	TRBJ1-2	CASRLQIQGGYTF
TRBV19	TRBJ2-7	CASWGQGSYEQYF
TRBV29-1	TRBJ1-2	CSVPDRGNGYTF
TRBV20-1	TRBJ2-1	CSARGAGSESYNEQFF
TRBV27	TRBJ1-3	CATGEKGTGNTIYF
TRBV20-1	TRBJ1-3	CSVQPGGAGNTIYF
TRBV7-9	TRBJ1-2	CASSPAGAGGAYGYTF
TRBV5-1	TRBJ1-1	CASSLNNVGTGNTEAFF
TRBV12-3/TRBV12-4	TRBJ2-4	CASTVAGGKNIQYF
TRBV25-1	TRBJ2-2	CASSEPGQGAGELFF
TRBV7-9	TRBJ2-3	CASTRGRTDTQYF
TRBV28	TRBJ2-7	CASSYRGRDEQYF
TRBV7-2	TRBJ1-1	CASSLAGQTNTEAFF
TRBV7-3	TRBJ2-3	CASSSSSGGAGTQYF
TRBV3-1	TRBJ1-1	CASSQGRVGGLGGATEAFF
TRBV18	TRBJ2-3	CASSPRTALDTQYF
TRBV20-1	TRBJ1-4	CSASGAAREKLFF
TRBV18	TRBJ2-1	CASSPPSGSYNEQFF
TRBV28	TRBJ2-7	CASTYNYEQYF
TRBV7-6	TRBJ2-1	CASSLIAGGNNEQFF
TRBV19	TRBJ1-1	CASSIDLTVAGAFF
TRBV27	TRBJ2-1	CASSWTGTSGRGSNEQFF
TRBV19	TRBJ2-3	CASSTHTSGDTDTQYF
TRBV14	TRBJ2-7	CASSPVGGRPYEQYF